This entry describes one T cell receptor (beta chain). Its antigen is unknown. This specimen comes from a study of cytotoxic CD8 clonotypes in ibrutinib-treated CLL. Study-level information: The patients, roughly ten relapsed/refractory and about 14 treatment-naive, included 17 who were IGHV unmutated.

Study conclusions and caveats: Clonality increased at ibrutinib response, then returned toward baseline at progression. Clonality (at baseline) was higher than in age-matched healthy donors and tracked circulating CD8+ T-cell counts.

Data came from immunoSEQ multiplex PCR; TCRdb stores just in-frame clones and leaves some out. The table includes some 350,000 clones, under 70% detected once. Per germline, CDR1 KGHSH and CDR2 LQKENI. V dropped 3 bases and J dropped 2 bases, with 4 bases sitting between them. This CDR3 is 12 amino acids long. The chain couples TRBV18 to TRBJ2-5, with unresolved D. The sequence came from a human donor with chronic lymphocytic leukemia. This specimen was PBMCs, taken after 36 months of ibrutinib treatment. This CDR3 reads CASSPEQETQYF. The CDR3 bases are TGTGCCAGCTCACCCGAACAAGAGACCCAGTACTTC.